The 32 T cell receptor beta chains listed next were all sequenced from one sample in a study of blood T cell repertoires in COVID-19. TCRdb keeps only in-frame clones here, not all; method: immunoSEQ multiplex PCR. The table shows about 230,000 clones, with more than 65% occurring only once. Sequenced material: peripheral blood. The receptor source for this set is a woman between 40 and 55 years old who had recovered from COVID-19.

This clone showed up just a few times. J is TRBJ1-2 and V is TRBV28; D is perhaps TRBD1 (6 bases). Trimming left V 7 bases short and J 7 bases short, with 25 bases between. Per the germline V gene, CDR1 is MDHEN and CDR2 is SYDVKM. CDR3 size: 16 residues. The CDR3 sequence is CASTASGGRGFGGYTF. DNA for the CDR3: TGTGCCAGCACCGCGTCGGGTGGCAGGGGCTTTGGTGGCTACACCTTC.

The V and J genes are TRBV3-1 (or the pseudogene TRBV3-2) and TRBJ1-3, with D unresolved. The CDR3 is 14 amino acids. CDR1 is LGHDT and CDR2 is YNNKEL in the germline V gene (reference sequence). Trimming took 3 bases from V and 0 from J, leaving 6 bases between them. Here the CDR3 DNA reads TGTGCCAGCAGCCAGAGTCTCTCTGGAAACACCATATATTTT. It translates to CASSQSLSGNTIYF.

CDR3 coding DNA: TGTGCCAGCGAGGGACAGCTAAATTCACCCCTCCACTTT. Amino acids: CASEGQLNSPLHF. The chain is built from TRBV28 and TRBJ1-6; 7 bases map to TRBD1. Germline values: CDR1 MDHEN, CDR2 SYDVKM. The CDR3 sequence is 13 residues long. Trimming cost V 8 bases and J 7 bases; bases outside gene matches: 5.

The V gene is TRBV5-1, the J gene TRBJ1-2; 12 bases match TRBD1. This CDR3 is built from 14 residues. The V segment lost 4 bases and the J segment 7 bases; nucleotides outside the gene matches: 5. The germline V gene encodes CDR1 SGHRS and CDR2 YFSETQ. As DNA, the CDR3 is TGCGCCAGCAGCGACGGGACAGGGGGCTCTGGCTACACCTTC. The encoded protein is CASSDGTGGSGYTF.

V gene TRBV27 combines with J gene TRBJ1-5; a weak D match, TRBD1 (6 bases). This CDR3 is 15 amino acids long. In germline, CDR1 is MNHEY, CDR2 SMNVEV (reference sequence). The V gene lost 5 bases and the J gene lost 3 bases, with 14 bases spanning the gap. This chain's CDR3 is CASSQGMSINQPQHF. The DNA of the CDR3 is TGTGCCAGCAGTCAGGGGATGTCGATCAATCAGCCCCAGCATTTT.

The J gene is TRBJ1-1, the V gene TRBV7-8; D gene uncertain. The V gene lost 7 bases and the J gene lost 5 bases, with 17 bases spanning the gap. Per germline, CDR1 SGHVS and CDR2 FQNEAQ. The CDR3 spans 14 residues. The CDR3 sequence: CASTRMADGTEAFF. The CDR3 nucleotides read TGTGCCAGCACCCGAATGGCGGATGGGACTGAAGCTTTCTTT.

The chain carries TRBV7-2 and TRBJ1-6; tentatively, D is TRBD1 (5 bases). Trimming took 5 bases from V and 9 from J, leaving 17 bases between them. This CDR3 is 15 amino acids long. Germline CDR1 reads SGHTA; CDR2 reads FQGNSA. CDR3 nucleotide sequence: TGTGCCAGCAGCGTAACATGGGGCCTCACTTCACCCCTCCACTTT. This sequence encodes CASSVTWGLTSPLHF.

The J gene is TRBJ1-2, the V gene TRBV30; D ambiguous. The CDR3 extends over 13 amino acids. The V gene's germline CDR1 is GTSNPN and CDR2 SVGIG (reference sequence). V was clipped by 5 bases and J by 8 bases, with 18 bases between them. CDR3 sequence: CAWSFGSSNGYTF. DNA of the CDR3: TGTGCCTGGTCGTTCGGGAGTTCGAACGGCTACACCTTC.

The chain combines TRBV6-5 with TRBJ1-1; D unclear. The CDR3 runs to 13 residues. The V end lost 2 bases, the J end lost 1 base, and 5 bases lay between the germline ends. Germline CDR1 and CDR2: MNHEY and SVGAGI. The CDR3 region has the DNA TGTGCCAGCAGTTACGGGCCGAACACTGAAGCTTTCTTT. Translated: CASSYGPNTEAFF.

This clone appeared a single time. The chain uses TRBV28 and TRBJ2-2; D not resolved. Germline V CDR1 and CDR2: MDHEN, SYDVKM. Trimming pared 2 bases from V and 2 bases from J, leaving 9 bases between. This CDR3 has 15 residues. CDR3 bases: TGTGCCAGCAGTTTAGTTGTCTTTAACACCGGGGAGCTGTTTTTT. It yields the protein CASSLVVFNTGELFF.

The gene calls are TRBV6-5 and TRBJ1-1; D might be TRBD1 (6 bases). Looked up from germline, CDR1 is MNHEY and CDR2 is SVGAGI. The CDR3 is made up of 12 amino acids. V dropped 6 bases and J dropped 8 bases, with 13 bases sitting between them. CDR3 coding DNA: TGTGCCAGCAGCCCGAAGGACAGAGAAGCTTTCTTT. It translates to CASSPKDREAFF.

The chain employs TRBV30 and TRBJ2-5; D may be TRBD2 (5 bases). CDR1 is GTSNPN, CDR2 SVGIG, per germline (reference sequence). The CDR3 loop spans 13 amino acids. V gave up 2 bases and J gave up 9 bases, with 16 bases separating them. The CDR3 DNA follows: TGTGCCTGGAGTCCGGGGTGGGGTTTGGCCCAGTACTTC. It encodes CAWSPGWGLAQYF.

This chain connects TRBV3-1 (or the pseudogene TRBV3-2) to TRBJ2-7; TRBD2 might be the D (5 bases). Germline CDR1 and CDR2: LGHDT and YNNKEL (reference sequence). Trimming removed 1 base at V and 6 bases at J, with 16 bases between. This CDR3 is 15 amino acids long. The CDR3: CASSQADSPFLEQYF. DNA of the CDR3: TGTGCCAGCAGCCAAGCGGACTCCCCGTTTCTCGAGCAGTACTTC.

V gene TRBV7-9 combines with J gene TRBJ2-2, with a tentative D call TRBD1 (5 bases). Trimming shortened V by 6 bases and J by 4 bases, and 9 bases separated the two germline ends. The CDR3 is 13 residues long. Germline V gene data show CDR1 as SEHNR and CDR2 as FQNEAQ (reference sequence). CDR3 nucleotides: TGTGCCAGCAGAGAAAGGGGCACCGGGGAGCTGTTTTTT. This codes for CASRERGTGELFF. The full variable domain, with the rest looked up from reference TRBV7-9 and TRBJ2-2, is DTGVSQNPRHKITKRGQNVTFRCDPISEHNRLYWYRQTLGQGPEFLTYFQNEAQLEKSRLLSDRFSAERPKGSFSTLEIQRTEQGDSAMYLCASRERGTGELFFGEGSRLTVL.

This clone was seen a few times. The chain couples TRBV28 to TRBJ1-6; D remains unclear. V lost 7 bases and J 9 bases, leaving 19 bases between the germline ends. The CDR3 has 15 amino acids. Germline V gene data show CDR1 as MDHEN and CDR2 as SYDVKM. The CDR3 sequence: CASTIALAGSSPLHF. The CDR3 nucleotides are TGTGCCAGCACCATTGCGTTGGCAGGCTCTTCACCCCTCCACTTT.

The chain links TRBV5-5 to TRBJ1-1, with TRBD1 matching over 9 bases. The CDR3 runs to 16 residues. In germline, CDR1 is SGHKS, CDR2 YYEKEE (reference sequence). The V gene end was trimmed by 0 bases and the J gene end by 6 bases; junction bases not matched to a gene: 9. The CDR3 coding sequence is TGTGCCAGCAGCTTGGCCGAGGGACAGGGTCTCCCTGAAGCTTTCTTT. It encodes CASSLAEGQGLPEAFF.

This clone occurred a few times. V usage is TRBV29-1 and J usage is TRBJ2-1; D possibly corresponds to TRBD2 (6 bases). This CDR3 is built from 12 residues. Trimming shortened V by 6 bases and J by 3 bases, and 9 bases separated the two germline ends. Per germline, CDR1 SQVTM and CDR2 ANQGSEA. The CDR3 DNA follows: TGCAGCGTATCGGGAGACTACAATGAGCAGTTCTTC. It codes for CSVSGDYNEQFF.

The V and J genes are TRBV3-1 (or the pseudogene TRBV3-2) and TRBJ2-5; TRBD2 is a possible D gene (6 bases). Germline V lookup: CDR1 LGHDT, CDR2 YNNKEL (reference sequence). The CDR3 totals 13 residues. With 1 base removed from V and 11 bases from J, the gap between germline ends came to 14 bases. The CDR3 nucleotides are TGTGCCAGCAGCCAAGCCTCCGTGAGCGGGCAGTACTTC. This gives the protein CASSQASVSGQYF.

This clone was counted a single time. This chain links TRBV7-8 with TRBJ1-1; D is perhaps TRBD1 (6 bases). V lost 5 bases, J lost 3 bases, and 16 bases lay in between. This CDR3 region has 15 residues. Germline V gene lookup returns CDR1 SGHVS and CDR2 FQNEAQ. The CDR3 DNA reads TGTGCCAGCAGCCGAACCGACAGGCTGTACACTGAAGCTTTCTTT. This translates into CASSRTDRLYTEAFF.

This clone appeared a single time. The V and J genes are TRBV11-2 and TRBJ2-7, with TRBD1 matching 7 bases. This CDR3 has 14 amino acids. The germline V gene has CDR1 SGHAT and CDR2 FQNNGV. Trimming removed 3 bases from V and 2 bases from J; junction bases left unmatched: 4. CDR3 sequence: CASSFWDRPYEQYF. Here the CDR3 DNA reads TGTGCCAGCAGCTTTTGGGACAGACCCTACGAGCAGTACTTC.

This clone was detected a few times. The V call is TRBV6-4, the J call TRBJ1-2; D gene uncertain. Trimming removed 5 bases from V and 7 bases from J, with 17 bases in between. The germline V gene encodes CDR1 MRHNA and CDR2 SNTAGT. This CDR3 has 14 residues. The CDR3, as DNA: TGTGCCAGCAGTTCGGAAGGCGCCCTAGGTGGCTACACCTTC. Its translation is CASSSEGALGGYTF.

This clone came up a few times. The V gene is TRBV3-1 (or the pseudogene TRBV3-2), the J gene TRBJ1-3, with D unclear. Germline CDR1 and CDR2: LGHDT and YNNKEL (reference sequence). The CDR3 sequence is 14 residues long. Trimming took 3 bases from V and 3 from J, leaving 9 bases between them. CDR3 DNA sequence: TGTGCCAGCAGCCAGGCGGCCGTTGGAAACACCATATATTTT. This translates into CASSQAAVGNTIYF.

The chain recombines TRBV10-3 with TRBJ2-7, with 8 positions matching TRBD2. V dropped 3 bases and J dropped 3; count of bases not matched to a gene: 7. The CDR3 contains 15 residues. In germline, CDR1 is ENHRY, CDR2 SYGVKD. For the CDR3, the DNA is TGTGCCATCAGTGATTTCTCTAGCGGGCTCTACGAGCAGTACTTC. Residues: CAISDFSSGLYEQYF.

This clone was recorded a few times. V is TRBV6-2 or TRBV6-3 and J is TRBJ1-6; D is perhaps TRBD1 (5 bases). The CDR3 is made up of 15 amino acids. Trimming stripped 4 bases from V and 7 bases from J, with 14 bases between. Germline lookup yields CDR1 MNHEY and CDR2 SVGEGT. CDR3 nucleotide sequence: TGTGCCAGCAGTTCGGCGGGGGAGCACAATTCACCCCTCCACTTT. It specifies CASSSAGEHNSPLHF.

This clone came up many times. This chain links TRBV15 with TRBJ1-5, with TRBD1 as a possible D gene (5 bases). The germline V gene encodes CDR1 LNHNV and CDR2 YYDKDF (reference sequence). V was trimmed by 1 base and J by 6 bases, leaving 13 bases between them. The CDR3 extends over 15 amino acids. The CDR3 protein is CATSRVHVGGQPQHF. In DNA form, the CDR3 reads TGTGCCACCAGCAGAGTACACGTGGGGGGTCAGCCCCAGCATTTT.

The DNA of the CDR3 is TGTGCCAGCAGTAAAAGCCAGGGTAAAGAGACCCAGTACTTC. The encoded protein is CASSKSQGKETQYF. V usage is TRBV6-5 and J usage is TRBJ2-5; perhaps TRBD1 as D (5 bases). V lost 5 bases and J 3 bases, leaving 13 bases between the germline ends. Germline CDR1 MNHEY, CDR2 SVGAGI. The CDR3 is 14 residues long.

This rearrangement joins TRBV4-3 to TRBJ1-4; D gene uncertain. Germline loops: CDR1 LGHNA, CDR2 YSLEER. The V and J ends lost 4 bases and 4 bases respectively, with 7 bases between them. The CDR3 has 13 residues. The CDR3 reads CASSPEYNEKLFF. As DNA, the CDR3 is TGCGCCAGCAGCCCCGAGTATAATGAAAAACTGTTTTTT.

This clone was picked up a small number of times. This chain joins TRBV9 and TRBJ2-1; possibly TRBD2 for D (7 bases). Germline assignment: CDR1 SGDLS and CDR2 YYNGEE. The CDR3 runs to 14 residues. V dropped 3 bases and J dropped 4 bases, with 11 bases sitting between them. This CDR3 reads CASSAGGTYNEQFF. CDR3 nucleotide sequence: TGTGCCAGCAGCGCGGGGGGCACTTACAATGAGCAGTTCTTC.

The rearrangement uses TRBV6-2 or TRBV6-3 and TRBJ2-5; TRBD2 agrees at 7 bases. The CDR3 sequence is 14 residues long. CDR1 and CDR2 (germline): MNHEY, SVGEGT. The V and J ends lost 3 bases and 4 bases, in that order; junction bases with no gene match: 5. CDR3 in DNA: TGTGCCAGCAGTTATTGGGGGGGTCCAGAGACCCAGTACTTC. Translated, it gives CASSYWGGPETQYF.

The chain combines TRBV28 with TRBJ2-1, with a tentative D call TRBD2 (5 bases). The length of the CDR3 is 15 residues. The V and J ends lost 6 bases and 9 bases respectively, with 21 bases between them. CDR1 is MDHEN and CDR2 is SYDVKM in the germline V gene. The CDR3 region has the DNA TGTGCCAGCAGCCAATCAGGTCTAGCTAAGGGTGAGCAGTTCTTC. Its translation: CASSQSGLAKGEQFF.

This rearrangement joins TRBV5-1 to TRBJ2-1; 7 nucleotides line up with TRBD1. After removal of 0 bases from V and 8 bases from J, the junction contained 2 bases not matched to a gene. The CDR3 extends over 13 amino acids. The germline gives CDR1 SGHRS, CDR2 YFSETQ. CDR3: CASSLGGQDEQFF. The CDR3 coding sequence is TGCGCCAGCAGCTTGGGTGGACAGGATGAGCAGTTCTTC.

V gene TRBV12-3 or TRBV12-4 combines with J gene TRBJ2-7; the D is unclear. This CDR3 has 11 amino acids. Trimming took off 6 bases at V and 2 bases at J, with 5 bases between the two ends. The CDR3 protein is CASSPTYEQYF. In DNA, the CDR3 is TGTGCCAGCAGCCCTACCTACGAGCAGTACTTC.